These 23 T cell receptor beta chains share one sample of origin, sequenced in a study of T cells after posttransplantation cyclophosphamide. Assay used: immunoSEQ multiplex PCR; TCRdb lists only in-frame clones, some missing. Observed in the sample are 25,000 to 30,000 clones, none of them singletons. The material sequenced was PBMCs. These TCRs come from a woman aged 55-70 years in good health, CMV-negative, and a related stem cell transplant donor.

Ten or more counts support this clone. The chain employs TRBV7-9 and TRBJ2-1; TRBD1 matches at 7 bases. V lost 5 bases to trimming and J lost 0 bases; unmatched junction nucleotides: 7. There are 16 residues in the CDR3. CDR1 and CDR2 (germline): SEHNR, FQNEAQ (reference sequence). The CDR3 DNA follows: TGTGCCAGCAGCCCCAGGACAGGAAGCTCCTACAATGAGCAGTTCTTC. Protein product: CASSPRTGSSYNEQFF.

The sample holds a few counts of this clone. The V gene is TRBV9, the J gene TRBJ2-2, with 13 bases matching TRBD2. Germline-derived CDR1 and CDR2 are SGDLS and YYNGEE. V was clipped by 3 bases and J by 3 bases; unmatched bases: 5. CDR3 length: 17 amino acids. The chain's CDR3 is CASSATSGGAYTGELFF. The CDR3 DNA is TGTGCCAGCAGCGCTACTAGCGGGGGGGCCTACACCGGGGAGCTGTTTTTT.

This chain joins TRBV20-1 and TRBJ1-2; perhaps TRBD1 as D (6 bases). The germline gives CDR1 DFQATT, CDR2 SNEGSKA (reference sequence). With 6 bases removed from V and 6 bases from J, the gap between germline ends came to 8 bases. The CDR3 sequence is 10 residues long. The CDR3 coding sequence is TGCAGTGCAAAGGGGGATGGCTACACCTTC. Protein product: CSAKGDGYTF.

This clone has ten or more counts. The chain combines TRBV27 with TRBJ2-1; 16 positions match TRBD2. The CDR3 spans 17 residues. The germline gives CDR1 MNHEY, CDR2 SMNVEV (reference sequence). The ends lost 0 bases at V and 10 bases at J; junction bases unmatched: 6. DNA for the CDR3: TGTGCCAGCAGTTTATCGATAGGGACTAGCGGGAGGGGGGAGCAGTTCTTC. It specifies CASSLSIGTSGRGEQFF.

This sequence joins TRBV7-9 and TRBJ1-6; 10 positions agree with TRBD1. The germline V gene has CDR1 SEHNR and CDR2 FQNEAQ (reference sequence). CDR3 length: 14 residues. V lost 5 bases to trimming and J lost 10 bases; unmatched junction nucleotides: 5. The CDR3 sequence: CASSTGTGVSPLHF. As DNA, the CDR3 is TGTGCCAGCAGCACCGGGACAGGGGTGTCACCCCTCCACTTT.

The sample holds many counts of this clone. The rearrangement joins TRBV7-6 to TRBJ2-7, with D tentatively TRBD2 (5 bases). Trimming shortened V by 5 bases and J by 0 bases, and 17 bases separated the two germline ends. CDR1 is SGHVS, CDR2 FNYEAQ, per germline. This CDR3 comprises 16 residues. This CDR3 is CASSPQVTGSSYEQYF. The CDR3 nucleotides read TGTGCCAGCAGCCCCCAGGTAACGGGGAGCTCCTACGAGCAGTACTTC.

The table lists this clone with a few counts. V is TRBV6-1 and J is TRBJ2-5; D perhaps matches TRBD1 (6 bases). Germline lookup yields CDR1 MNHNS and CDR2 SASEGT. V shed 1 base and J shed 1 base, with 10 bases lying between them. The length of the CDR3 is 15 residues. CDR3 loop: CASSEEGHLQETQYF. CDR3 nucleotide sequence: TGTGCCAGCAGTGAAGAGGGACACCTCCAAGAGACCCAGTACTTC.

This chain joins TRBV28 and TRBJ1-2; no clear D. V was cut by 8 bases and J by 8 bases, with 18 bases left in between. The germline V gene has CDR1 MDHEN and CDR2 SYDVKM. This CDR3 has 13 residues. The CDR3: CASHSLGQSGYTF. CDR3 DNA sequence: TGTGCCAGCCACTCTCTAGGCCAATCGGGCTACACCTTC.

This clone was seen a few times. The J gene is TRBJ2-5, the V gene TRBV9; D is unclear. The V gene's germline CDR1 is SGDLS and CDR2 YYNGEE. The CDR3 is 13 residues long. Deletions cut 0 bases from V and 5 bases from J, with 8 bases between. The CDR3 spells CASSVGGFETQYF. The CDR3 DNA is TGTGCCAGCAGCGTAGGAGGTTTCGAGACCCAGTACTTC.

This clone was recorded at least ten times. The chain is built from TRBV5-5 and TRBJ1-1, with D uncertain. CDR3 size: 15 residues. Germline CDR1 SGHKS, CDR2 YYEKEE (reference sequence). V lost 4 bases to trimming and J lost 2 bases, with 15 bases between them. The CDR3 nucleotides are TGTGCCAGCAGCGCTCGGGTCACTCAAAACACTGAAGCTTTCTTT. This sequence encodes CASSARVTQNTEAFF.

This clone was seen repeatedly, ten times or more. The rearrangement links TRBV4-3 to TRBJ1-4, with TRBD1 matching 8 bases. The germline V gene encodes CDR1 LGHNA and CDR2 YSLEER. The length of the CDR3 is 15 residues. Germline trimming cut 3 bases from V and 8 bases from J; bases unmatched to any gene: 8. The DNA of the CDR3 is TGCGCCAGCAGCCATGCCTCAGGGGGCAACGAAAAACTGTTTTTT. Translation: CASSHASGGNEKLFF.

This clone appeared many times. The V gene is TRBV25-1, the J gene TRBJ1-3; D unresolved. The germline gives CDR1 MGHDK, CDR2 SYGVNS. The V end lost 6 bases, the J end lost 4 bases, and 13 bases lay between the germline ends. The CDR3 extends over 14 amino acids. This CDR3 reads CASRQQSTGNTIYF. The CDR3 DNA reads as TGTGCCAGCAGGCAACAGAGTACAGGAAACACCATATATTTT.

The chain employs TRBV9 and TRBJ2-7, with unresolved D. CDR1 is SGDLS, CDR2 YYNGEE, per germline. This CDR3 region has 14 residues. The V and J ends lost 0 bases and 1 base respectively, with 8 bases between them. CDR3 residues: CASSVDPGSYEQYF. The CDR3 coding sequence is TGTGCCAGCAGCGTAGATCCGGGTTCCTACGAGCAGTACTTC. The full variable domain, rest sourced from reference TRBV9 and TRBJ2-7, is DSGVTQTPKHLITATGQRVTLRCSPRSGDLSVYWYQQSLDQGLQFLIQYYNGEERAKGNILERFSAQQFPDLHSELNLSSLELGDSALYFCASSVDPGSYEQYFGPGTRLTVT.

This clone was seen more than once but under ten times. The chain has TRBV9 and TRBJ2-1; 12 bases fit TRBD2. Losses at the gene ends were 2 bases for V and 8 bases for J; bases not matched to a gene: 14. This CDR3 region has 18 residues. Germline CDR1 SGDLS, CDR2 YYNGEE. The CDR3, as DNA: TGTGCCAGCAGCGTTATAGGAGAGCGACTAGCGGGAGAGGATGAGCAGTTCTTC. This gives the protein CASSVIGERLAGEDEQFF.

This clone occurred many times. This chain joins TRBV19 and TRBJ2-2; TRBD1 agrees at 8 bases. J lost 4 bases, V lost 5 bases, and 3 bases had no gene match. The CDR3 loop spans 14 amino acids. Germline-derived CDR1 and CDR2 are LNHDA and SQIVND (reference sequence). CDR3 nucleotides: TGTGCCAGTAGTCCCACAGGGGGCACCGGGGAGCTGTTTTTT. Translation gives CASSPTGGTGELFF.

This clone was recorded many times. The V gene is TRBV6-2 or TRBV6-3, the J gene TRBJ1-5, with D hard to call. The germline gives CDR1 MNHEY, CDR2 SVGEGT. There are 14 residues in the CDR3. The V gene lost 0 bases and the J gene lost 7 bases, with 10 bases spanning the gap. The chain's CDR3 is CASSYSSERQPQHF. The CDR3 bases are TGTGCCAGCAGTTACTCGAGCGAAAGGCAGCCCCAGCATTTT.

This clone showed up many times. V usage is TRBV12-3 or TRBV12-4 and J usage is TRBJ1-1, with no clear D. V lost 8 bases to trimming and J lost 12 bases, with 10 bases between them. The CDR3 runs to 9 residues. The CDR3 reads CASEGPPFF. Written as DNA, the CDR3 is TGTGCCAGCGAAGGCCCCCCTTTCTTT.

This clone was detected many times. The CDR3 DNA is TGCGCCAGCAGCTTGGCCCGAGGGGAGTGGGAGACCCAGTACTTC. Protein sequence: CASSLARGEWETQYF. V and J are TRBV5-1 and TRBJ2-5; D tentatively reads TRBD1 or TRBD2 (5 bases each). The V gene lost 0 bases and the J gene lost 5 bases, with 14 bases spanning the gap. The CDR3 loop spans 15 amino acids. In germline, CDR1 is SGHRS, CDR2 YFSETQ.

This clone was seen ten or more times. The V call is TRBV28, the J call TRBJ2-1, with a possible D match to TRBD2 (6 bases). The germline gives CDR1 MDHEN, CDR2 SYDVKM. Trimming pared 4 bases from V and 9 bases from J, leaving 16 bases between. This CDR3 spans 14 amino acids. CDR3 coding DNA: TGTGCCAGCAGTTATCCGGGACTTACAACTGAGCAGTTCTTC. This encodes CASSYPGLTTEQFF.

The J gene is TRBJ2-5, the V gene TRBV2, with D possibly TRBD2 on 7 matching bases. Trimming pared 2 bases from V and 5 bases from J, leaving 18 bases between. This CDR3 is built from 16 residues. The germline gives CDR1 SNHLY, CDR2 FYNNEI. The CDR3 here is CASSEWWGGRGETQYF. DNA of the CDR3: TGTGCCAGCAGTGAATGGTGGGGGGGGCGCGGGGAGACCCAGTACTTC.

This clone has ten or more counts. The rearrangement links TRBV6-1 to TRBJ2-1, with TRBD2 matching over 7 bases. Germline V gene data show CDR1 as MNHNS and CDR2 as SASEGT. This CDR3 region has 17 residues. The V gene end was trimmed by 3 bases and the J gene end by 3 bases; junction bases not matched to a gene: 11. The CDR3 sequence: CASSERVLASGYNEQFF. CDR3 nucleotides: TGTGCCAGCAGTGAGCGCGTTTTGGCTAGCGGCTACAATGAGCAGTTCTTC.

This clone was found a few times. V is TRBV4-3 and J is TRBJ2-5, with D tentatively TRBD1 (6 bases). In germline, CDR1 is LGHNA, CDR2 YSLEER. Trimming left V 0 bases short and J 5 bases short, with 16 bases between. This CDR3 contains 16 residues. CDR3 protein: CASSQETGGLGETQYF. The DNA of the CDR3 is TGCGCCAGCAGCCAAGAGACTGGGGGCCTTGGGGAGACCCAGTACTTC.

This clone was observed at least ten times. This chain uses TRBV6-5 with TRBJ1-6, with 9 bases matching TRBD1. This CDR3 has 14 amino acids. V shed 6 bases, J shed 7 bases, and the junction held 4 bases outside the gene matches. Germline values: CDR1 MNHEY, CDR2 SVGAGI. The CDR3 region is CASRRGTGNSPLHF. The CDR3 region has the DNA TGTGCCAGCAGACGAGGGACAGGGAATTCACCCCTCCACTTT.